Below, one T cell receptor (beta chain) is given with its context. Its antigen is unidentified. Germline CDR1 and CDR2: SGHDN and FVKESK. CDR3 size: 15 residues. V dropped 3 bases and J dropped 8; count of bases not matched to a gene: 7. This record comes from a study of T cell repertoires in cytomegalovirus infection. At the level of the study: From public TCR beta signatures came an indication of both CMV infection and matching HLA type.

Regarding the study as a whole: Frequencies of public TCR beta families were cumulated, and this identified carriers of CMV plus the relevant HLA. CMV-specific HLA-C-restricted TCR beta clonotypes dominated the ex vivo response.

TCRdb independently ran MiXCR on the reads; one entry per CDR3 protein. The sample contains just under 550,000 distinct CDR3 sequences, about a quarter of which appear only once. This sequence joins TRBV14 and TRBJ1-6; the match to TRBD1 covers 7 bases. The source of this sequence is a human donor in good health (CMV status not recorded). Some clones in this sample may be carry-over from other donors' samples. Input material: PBMCs. The CDR3 is CASSHNGQGDSPLHF. The CDR3 DNA reads TGTGCCAGCAGCCATAACGGGCAGGGGGATTCACCCCTCCACTTT. Full variable domain (missing parts from reference TRBV14 and TRBJ1-6): EAGVTQFPSHSVIEKGQTVTLRCDPISGHDNLYWYRRVMGKEIKFLLHFVKESKQDESGMPNNRFLAERTGGTYSTLKVQPAELEDSGVYFCASSHNGQGDSPLHFGNGTRLTVT.